This TCR beta chain derives from a study of blood T cell repertoires in COVID-19. Across the whole study: In each case, the material was cDNA or gDNA derived from T cells, B-cell-depleted T cells, or PBMCs.

Authors' data handling: Amplification with reference gene primers provided the estimates of nucleated cell counts. Generated by immunoSEQ multiplex PCR, the TCRdb table keeps only in-frame clones and is missing some. V, J and clone size are taken as reported in that table, and D and trimming were inferred from the DNA itself. The sample yields about 100,000 clones, 70% to 80% seen once. Germline loops: CDR1 SNHLY, CDR2 FYNNEI. V dropped 6 bases and J dropped 4; count of bases not matched to a gene: 8. The CDR3 consists of 14 residues. The chain recombines TRBV2 with TRBJ1-2; TRBD1 agrees at 7 bases. The source material was peripheral blood. The TCR was taken from a woman in her 70s with acute or convalescent COVID-19. CDR3 amino acids: CASSATGQFYGYTF. CDR3 sequence (DNA): TGTGCCAGCAGCGCCACGGGACAGTTCTATGGCTACACCTTC.